A selection of T cell receptor beta chains follows, all from one sample in a study of shared clonotypes between healthy human individuals. The protocol was immunoSEQ multiplex PCR, while the TCRdb copy is restricted to in-frame clones and leaves out a portion. The data hold about 2.4 million clones, with 80% to 95% observed a single time. Sequenced sample: naive CD4+ T cells from PBMCs. These receptors all stem from a man younger than 35 in good health. Some clones in this sample may be carry-over from other donors' samples. Both conserved end residues are part of each CDR3. The order of the fields is J gene, clone size, D gene, V gene, CDR3 DNA, CDR3 protein. D genes are given only for firm matches. Where a row states a size, it is once, few, many or the class of an expanded clone; other rows omit it.

j_call: TRBJ1-1
clone_size: .
d_call: .
v_call: TRBV28
cdr3_nt: TGTGCCGCCCTTTCATTGAGTGAAGCTTTCTTT
cdr3_aa: CAALSLSEAFF

j_call: TRBJ2-1
clone_size: .
d_call: TRBD2
v_call: TRBV5-1
cdr3_nt: TGCGCCAGCAGCCCCGTCCCTCTAGCGGGAAATGAGCAGTTCTTC
cdr3_aa: CASSPVPLAGNEQFF

j_call: TRBJ1-1
clone_size: .
d_call: .
v_call: TRBV29-1
cdr3_nt: TGCAGCGCTTCCCTGGGGGGGCGGTGGACTGAAGCTTTCTTT
cdr3_aa: CSASLGGRWTEAFF

j_call: TRBJ1-5
clone_size: once
d_call: .
v_call: TRBV6-8
cdr3_nt: TGTGCCAGCAGGTTAGGAAGTCTTAGGAGGGTGGGCGGGCCTAATCAGCCCCAGCATTTT
cdr3_aa: CASRLGSLRRVGGPNQPQHF

j_call: TRBJ2-3
clone_size: .
d_call: .
v_call: TRBV5-1
cdr3_nt: TGCGCCAGCACCGATCGGCAACGTCCGACCACAGATACGCAGTATTTT
cdr3_aa: CASTDRQRPTTDTQYF

j_call: TRBJ2-7
clone_size: .
d_call: TRBD2
v_call: TRBV5-8
cdr3_nt: TGTGCCAGCAGCCAACGGCGCCTAGCGGGAGTGAGGGAGCAGTACTTC
cdr3_aa: CASSQRRLAGVREQYF

j_call: TRBJ1-1
clone_size: few
d_call: TRBD1
v_call: TRBV9
cdr3_nt: TGTGCCAGCAGCCCACAGGGGATGAGAGCTTTCTTT
cdr3_aa: CASSPQGMRAFF

j_call: TRBJ2-7
clone_size: .
d_call: .
v_call: TRBV2
cdr3_nt: TGTGCCAGCAGAACAGACTCCTACGAGCAGTACTTC
cdr3_aa: CASRTDSYEQYF

j_call: TRBJ1-2
clone_size: .
d_call: TRBD1
v_call: TRBV7-8
cdr3_nt: TGTGCCAGCAGCTTCAGGACAGGCCTAGTTGGCTACACCTTC
cdr3_aa: CASSFRTGLVGYTF

j_call: TRBJ2-2
clone_size: .
d_call: .
v_call: TRBV9
cdr3_nt: TGTGCCAGCACCAGGACCCAGCCTCCCGGGGAGCTGTTTTTT
cdr3_aa: CASTRTQPPGELFF

j_call: TRBJ2-2
clone_size: .
d_call: .
v_call: TRBV4-1
cdr3_nt: TGCGCCAGCAGCCTCCTGAGAGTGACAGGAACCACCGGGGAGCTGTTTTTT
cdr3_aa: CASSLLRVTGTTGELFF

j_call: TRBJ2-7
clone_size: once
d_call: TRBD2
v_call: TRBV28
cdr3_nt: TGTGCCAGCAGTGCCTTACTAGCGGAGACCTACGAGCAGTACTTC
cdr3_aa: CASSALLAETYEQYF

j_call: TRBJ2-2
clone_size: .
d_call: TRBD1
v_call: TRBV10-3
cdr3_nt: TGTGCCATCAGACAGGGGAGTAACACCGGGGAGCTGTTTTTT
cdr3_aa: CAIRQGSNTGELFF

j_call: TRBJ1-6
clone_size: .
d_call: TRBD1
v_call: TRBV11-2
cdr3_nt: TGTGCCAGCAGCCCGGGACAGCTCTATAATTCACCCCTCCACTTT
cdr3_aa: CASSPGQLYNSPLHF

j_call: TRBJ1-5
clone_size: .
d_call: .
v_call: TRBV30
cdr3_nt: TGTGCCTGGAGTTTCGGGGGGAATCAGCCCCAGCATTTT
cdr3_aa: CAWSFGGNQPQHF

j_call: TRBJ2-1
clone_size: .
d_call: .
v_call: TRBV12-5
cdr3_nt: TGTGCTAGTGGTTTGATGTCGGACTCAGTGGATGAGCAGTTCTTC
cdr3_aa: CASGLMSDSVDEQFF

j_call: TRBJ2-3
clone_size: .
d_call: TRBD1
v_call: TRBV5-1
cdr3_nt: TGCGCCAGCAGCCTAGGACAGGGGGGCCCAGATACGCAGTATTTT
cdr3_aa: CASSLGQGGPDTQYF

j_call: TRBJ2-3
clone_size: .
d_call: TRBD2
v_call: TRBV28
cdr3_nt: TGTGCCAGCAGCCCGGGACTAGCGGGCCTTAAGGATACGCAGTATTTT
cdr3_aa: CASSPGLAGLKDTQYF

j_call: TRBJ1-5
clone_size: .
d_call: .
v_call: TRBV6-1
cdr3_nt: TGTGCCAGCAGTGAAGTTGGAGGGAATGGCAATCAGCCCCAGCATTTT
cdr3_aa: CASSEVGGNGNQPQHF

j_call: TRBJ2-4
clone_size: .
d_call: .
v_call: TRBV19
cdr3_nt: TGTGCCAGTAGCCGGGACTCCAAAAACATTCAGTACTTC
cdr3_aa: CASSRDSKNIQYF

j_call: TRBJ2-3
clone_size: .
d_call: .
v_call: TRBV5-1
cdr3_nt: TGCGCCAGCAGCTCCTCCTTTGGCACAGATACGCAGTATTTT
cdr3_aa: CASSSSFGTDTQYF

j_call: TRBJ2-1
clone_size: .
d_call: TRBD1
v_call: TRBV7-9
cdr3_nt: TGTGCCAGCAGCTTAACCCGGGACAGGGTGCCCCTAGATGAGCAGTTCTTC
cdr3_aa: CASSLTRDRVPLDEQFF

j_call: TRBJ2-3
clone_size: .
d_call: TRBD1
v_call: TRBV19
cdr3_nt: TGTGCCAGTTTGGACAGGGGGCGGTCGGGGGATACGCAGTATTTT
cdr3_aa: CASLDRGRSGDTQYF

j_call: TRBJ1-2
clone_size: .
d_call: .
v_call: TRBV20-1
cdr3_nt: TGCAGTGCTCCAACCTTGGCTGGCTACACCTTC
cdr3_aa: CSAPTLAGYTF

j_call: TRBJ1-1
clone_size: .
d_call: .
v_call: TRBV7-2
cdr3_nt: TGTGCCAGCAGCTTAAGGACATCGGGTGAAGCTTTCTTT
cdr3_aa: CASSLRTSGEAFF

j_call: TRBJ2-3
clone_size: .
d_call: TRBD2
v_call: TRBV5-1
cdr3_nt: TGCGCCAGCAGCTTGTTGCCTAGCGGGAGTAGCACAGATACGCAGTATTTT
cdr3_aa: CASSLLPSGSSTDTQYF

j_call: TRBJ2-1
clone_size: .
d_call: TRBD2
v_call: TRBV5-1
cdr3_nt: TGCGCCAGCAGCGTACTAGCGGGAGAATACAATGAGCAGTTCTTC
cdr3_aa: CASSVLAGEYNEQFF

j_call: TRBJ2-3
clone_size: .
d_call: TRBD2
v_call: TRBV10-3
cdr3_nt: TGTGCCATCAGTGAGATCACCTTACTAGCGGGAAGAACGGATACGCAGTATTTT
cdr3_aa: CAISEITLLAGRTDTQYF

j_call: TRBJ2-7
clone_size: .
d_call: TRBD2
v_call: TRBV28
cdr3_nt: TGTGCCAGCAGCCCGGGGACTAGCGACTACGAGCAGTACTTC
cdr3_aa: CASSPGTSDYEQYF

j_call: TRBJ2-1
clone_size: .
d_call: .
v_call: TRBV6-5
cdr3_nt: TGTGCCAGCAGGCCTCGAGGTGGACCGCCCAATGAGCAGTTCTTC
cdr3_aa: CASRPRGGPPNEQFF

j_call: TRBJ2-1
clone_size: .
d_call: .
v_call: TRBV5-1
cdr3_nt: TGCGCCAGCAGCTTGGTCGTAGCCGCCCTTGAGGTTGAGCAGTTCTTC
cdr3_aa: CASSLVVAALEVEQFF

j_call: TRBJ1-3
clone_size: .
d_call: .
v_call: TRBV18
cdr3_nt: TGTGCCAGCTCACCAAGTCCACCGAGCTCTGGAAACACCATATATTTT
cdr3_aa: CASSPSPPSSGNTIYF

j_call: TRBJ2-3
clone_size: .
d_call: TRBD2
v_call: TRBV6-5
cdr3_nt: TGTGCTCCTCAAGGCGGGAGAGATACAGATACGCAGTATTTT
cdr3_aa: CAPQGGRDTDTQYF

j_call: TRBJ1-2
clone_size: .
d_call: .
v_call: TRBV2
cdr3_nt: TGTGCCAGCACCCCGTCCAGCGTTATGACTGGCTACACCTTC
cdr3_aa: CASTPSSVMTGYTF

j_call: TRBJ2-7
clone_size: .
d_call: TRBD2
v_call: TRBV7-8
cdr3_nt: TGTGCCAGCAGCTGGACTAGCGGTCCCTACGAGCAGTACTTC
cdr3_aa: CASSWTSGPYEQYF

j_call: TRBJ1-4
clone_size: .
d_call: .
v_call: TRBV5-1
cdr3_nt: TGCGCCAGCAGCTTGACAGAGGGTGAAAAACTGTTTTTT
cdr3_aa: CASSLTEGEKLFF

j_call: TRBJ2-3
clone_size: .
d_call: TRBD2
v_call: TRBV2
cdr3_nt: TGTGCCAGCAGCCGCCGGGGGACCCAATGGCGGGAGATCGCAGATACGCAGTATTTT
cdr3_aa: CASSRRGTQWREIADTQYF